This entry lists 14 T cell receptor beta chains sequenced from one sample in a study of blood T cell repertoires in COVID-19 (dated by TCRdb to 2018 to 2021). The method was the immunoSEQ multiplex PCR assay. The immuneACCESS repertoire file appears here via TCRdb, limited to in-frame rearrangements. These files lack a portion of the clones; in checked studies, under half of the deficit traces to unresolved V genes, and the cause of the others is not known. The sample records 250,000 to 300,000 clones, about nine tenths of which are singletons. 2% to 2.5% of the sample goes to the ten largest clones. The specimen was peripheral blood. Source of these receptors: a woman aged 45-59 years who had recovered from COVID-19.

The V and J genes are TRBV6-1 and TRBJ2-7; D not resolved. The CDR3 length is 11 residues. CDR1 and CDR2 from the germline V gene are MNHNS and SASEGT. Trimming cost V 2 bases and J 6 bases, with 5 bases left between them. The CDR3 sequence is CASSEPLEQYF. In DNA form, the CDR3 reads TGTGCCAGCAGTGAACCCCTCGAGCAGTACTTC.

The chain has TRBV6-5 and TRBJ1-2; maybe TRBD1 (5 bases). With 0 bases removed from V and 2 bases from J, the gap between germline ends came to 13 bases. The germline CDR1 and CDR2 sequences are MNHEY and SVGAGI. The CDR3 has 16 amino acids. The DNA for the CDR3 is TGTGCCAGCAGTTACTCGGCGGGGGGAGCCAACTATGGCTACACCTTC. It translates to CASSYSAGGANYGYTF.

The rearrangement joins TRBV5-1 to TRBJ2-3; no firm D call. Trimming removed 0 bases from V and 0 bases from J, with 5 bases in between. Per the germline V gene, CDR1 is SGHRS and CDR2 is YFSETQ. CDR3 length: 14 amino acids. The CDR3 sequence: CASSLGLSTDTQYF. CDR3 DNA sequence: TGCGCCAGCAGCTTGGGTCTCAGCACAGATACGCAGTATTTT.

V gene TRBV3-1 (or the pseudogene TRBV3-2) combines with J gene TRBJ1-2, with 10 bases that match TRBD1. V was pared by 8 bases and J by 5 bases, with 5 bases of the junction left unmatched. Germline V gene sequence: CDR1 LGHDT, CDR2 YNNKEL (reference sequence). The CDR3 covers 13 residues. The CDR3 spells CASGTGEEYGYTF. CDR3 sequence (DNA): TGTGCCAGCGGGACAGGGGAGGAGTATGGCTACACCTTC.

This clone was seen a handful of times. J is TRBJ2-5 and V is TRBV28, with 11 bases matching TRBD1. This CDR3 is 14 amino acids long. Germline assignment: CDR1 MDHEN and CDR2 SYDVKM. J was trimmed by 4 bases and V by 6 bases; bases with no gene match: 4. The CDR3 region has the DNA TGTGCCAGCAGGGGACAGGGGGGGCGAGAGACCCAGTACTTC. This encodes CASRGQGGRETQYF. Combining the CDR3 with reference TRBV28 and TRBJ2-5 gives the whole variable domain DVKVTQSSRYLVKRTGEKVFLECVQDMDHENMFWYRQDPGLGLRLIYFSYDVKMKEKGDIPEGYSVSREKKERFSLILESASTNQTSMYLCASRGQGGRETQYFGPGTRLLVL.

Here the CDR3 reads CARGTSEQRTDTQYF. The CDR3, as DNA: TGTGCCAGGGGGACTAGCGAACAGCGGACAGATACGCAGTATTTT. The chain is built from TRBV3-1 (or the pseudogene TRBV3-2) and TRBJ2-3, with 10 bases fitting TRBD2. CDR1 and CDR2 (germline): LGHDT, YNNKEL (reference sequence). The CDR3 totals 15 residues. After removal of 9 bases from V and 3 bases from J, the junction contained 9 bases not matched to a gene.

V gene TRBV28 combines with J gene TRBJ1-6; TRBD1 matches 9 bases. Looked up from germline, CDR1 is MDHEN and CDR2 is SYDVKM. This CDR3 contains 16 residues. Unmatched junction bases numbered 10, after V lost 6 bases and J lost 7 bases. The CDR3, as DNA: TGTGCCAGCAGACCCACAGGGGGCTCCCTAAATTCACCCCTCCACTTT. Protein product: CASRPTGGSLNSPLHF.

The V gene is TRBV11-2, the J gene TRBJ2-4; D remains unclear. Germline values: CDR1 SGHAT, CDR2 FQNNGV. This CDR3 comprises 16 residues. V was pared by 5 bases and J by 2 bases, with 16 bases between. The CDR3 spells CASSLSSTTTKNIQYF. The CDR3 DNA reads TGTGCCAGCAGCCTCAGCAGCACTACGACCAAAAACATTCAGTACTTC. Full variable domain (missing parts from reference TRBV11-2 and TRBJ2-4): EAGVAQSPRYKIIEKRQSVAFWCNPISGHATLYWYQQILGQGPKLLIQFQNNGVVDDSQLPKDRFSAERLKGVDSTLKIQPAKLEDSAVYLCASSLSSTTTKNIQYFGAGTRLSVL.

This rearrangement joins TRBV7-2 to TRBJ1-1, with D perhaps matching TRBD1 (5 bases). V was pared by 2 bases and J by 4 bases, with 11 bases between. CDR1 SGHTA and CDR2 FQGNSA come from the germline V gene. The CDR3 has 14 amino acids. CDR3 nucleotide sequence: TGTGCCAGCAGCTTAATCGGGGGTAGCACTGAAGCTTTCTTT. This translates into CASSLIGGSTEAFF.

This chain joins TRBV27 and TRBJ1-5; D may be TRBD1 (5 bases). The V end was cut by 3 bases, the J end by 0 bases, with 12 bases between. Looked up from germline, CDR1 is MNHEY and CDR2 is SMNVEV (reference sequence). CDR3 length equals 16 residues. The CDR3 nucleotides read TGTGCCAGCAGTTTCAACTTCAGGGATAGCAATCAGCCCCAGCATTTT. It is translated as CASSFNFRDSNQPQHF.

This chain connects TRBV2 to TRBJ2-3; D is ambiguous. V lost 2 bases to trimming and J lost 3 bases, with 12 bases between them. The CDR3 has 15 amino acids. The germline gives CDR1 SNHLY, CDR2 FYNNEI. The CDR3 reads CASSERPITTDTQYF. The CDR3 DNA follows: TGTGCCAGCAGTGAACGCCCCATTACTACAGATACGCAGTATTTT.

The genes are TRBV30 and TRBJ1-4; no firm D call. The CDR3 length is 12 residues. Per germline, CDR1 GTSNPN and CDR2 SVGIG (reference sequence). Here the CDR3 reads CAGGQTNEKLFF. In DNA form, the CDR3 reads TGTGCTGGAGGTCAGACTAATGAAAAACTGTTTTTT.

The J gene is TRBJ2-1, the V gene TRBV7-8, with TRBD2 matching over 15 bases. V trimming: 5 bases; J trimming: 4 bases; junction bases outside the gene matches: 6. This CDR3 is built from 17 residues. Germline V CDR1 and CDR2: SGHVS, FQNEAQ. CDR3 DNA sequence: TGTGCCAGCAGCCCGGGACTAGCGGGGGGAAAATACAATGAGCAGTTCTTC. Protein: CASSPGLAGGKYNEQFF.

The CDR3 here is CASSPLAGGVHTGELFF. DNA for the CDR3: TGTGCCAGCAGCCCACTGGCGGGAGGGGTACACACCGGGGAGCTGTTTTTT. V usage is TRBV7-2 and J usage is TRBJ2-2, with 9 bases that match TRBD2. V lost 5 bases and J lost 3; bases outside the gene matches: 10. The CDR3 is 17 amino acids. Germline V CDR1 and CDR2: SGHTA, FQGNSA.